This T cell receptor beta chain was identified in a study of shared clonotypes between healthy human individuals. In the study overall: Each donor's CD8 memory used one plate, CD8 naive two, each CD4 subset three.

At a deep level, the assay was run. TCRdb's table, derived via immunoSEQ multiplex PCR, lists solely in-frame clones and lacks some. This table has approximately 1,500,000 clones, more than 95% appearing once. With 4 bases removed from V and 1 base from J, the gap between germline ends came to 8 bases. CDR1 and CDR2 (germline): LNHDA, SQIVND (reference sequence). This CDR3 has 15 amino acids. In the case of this clone: Its antigen is not known.

Study-wide results and caveats: The authors sampled blood alone, and tissue repertoires likely differ. Generally, naive subsets (rather than memory subsets) showed larger estimated richness.

The rearrangement joins TRBV19 to TRBJ2-6; TRBD1 is a possible D gene (6 bases). Sequenced: naive CD4+ T cells sorted from blood. The subset was: CD45RA+ positively selected. This clonotype originated in a man under 40 in good health. The CDR3 bases are TGTGCCAGTAGTACCGGACAGTCTGGGGCCAACGTCCTGACTTTC. This codes for CASSTGQSGANVLTF.